This T cell receptor (beta chain) was identified during a study of cytomegalovirus exposure and HLA in healthy donors. Findings and caveats of the study: Cytomegalovirus status, reportedly, was diagnosed with high specificity and sensitivity by the classifier. Cytomegalovirus-associated status was assigned to some 160 TCR beta chains. In a later analysis, compared with equally common non-associated chains, HLA-associated beta chains were more expanded.

With V trimmed by 4 bases and J by 2 bases, 9 bases remained unmatched. There are 16 residues in the CDR3. From germline, CDR1 is SGDLS and CDR2 YYNGEE. Note on this clone: Its antigen is not known.

A multiplex PCR was run with 60 Vbeta primers and 13 Jbeta primers. The assay was immunoSEQ multiplex PCR, and TCRdb's table has in-frame clones only and misses some. The table shows around 200,000 clones, with 65% to 90% occurring only once. V is TRBV9 and J is TRBJ2-3; 8 nucleotides match TRBD2. This sequence was found in a girl aged 5-17 years in good health and CMV-seronegative. Sequenced sample: PBMCs. This CDR3 reads CASSPRAGVNTDTQYF. The CDR3 nucleotides read TGTGCCAGCAGCCCACGAGCGGGAGTTAACACAGATACGCAGTATTTT.